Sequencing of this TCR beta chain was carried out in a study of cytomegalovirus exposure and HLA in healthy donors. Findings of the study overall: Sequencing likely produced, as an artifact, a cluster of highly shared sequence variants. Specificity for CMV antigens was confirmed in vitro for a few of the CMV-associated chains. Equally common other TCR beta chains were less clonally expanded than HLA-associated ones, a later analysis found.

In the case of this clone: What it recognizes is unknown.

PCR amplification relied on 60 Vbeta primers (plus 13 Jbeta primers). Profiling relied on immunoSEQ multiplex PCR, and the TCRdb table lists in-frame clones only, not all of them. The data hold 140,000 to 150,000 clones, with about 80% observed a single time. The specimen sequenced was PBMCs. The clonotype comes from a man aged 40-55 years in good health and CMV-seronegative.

The CDR3 nucleotides are TGTGCCAGCAGCTTAGCGGCAGGGGCCGCCTACGAGCAGTACTTC. Translated: CASSLAAGAAYEQYF. V is TRBV7-2 and J is TRBJ2-7; tentatively, D is TRBD1 (6 bases). The CDR3 is made up of 15 amino acids. V shed 0 bases and J shed 2 bases, with 11 bases lying between them. CDR1 and CDR2 from the germline V gene are SGHTA and FQGNSA.